The table lists the clone carrying this TCR beta chain with a few counts. TCRdb independently ran MiXCR on the 5' RACE reads; one entry per CDR3 protein. The data hold 350,000 or so distinct CDR3 sequences, with 10% to 15% observed a single time. This record comes from a study of T-cell memory formation after mild COVID-19. This CDR3 is built from 14 residues. V lost 6 bases, J lost 1 base, and 12 bases lay in between. This TCR was recovered from a man aged 18 to 30 who had mild COVID-19 (a few samples of this study predate the infection). Cell type and time point are not known. The sample taken for sequencing was PBMCs or a T cell subset sorted from them (not recorded which). The V and J genes are TRBV12-3 or TRBV12-4 and TRBJ2-5; a possible D gene is TRBD2 (6 bases). The CDR3 nucleotides read TGTGCCAGCAGCCCTGGACTAATCCAAGAGACCCAGTACTTC. This codes for CASSPGLIQETQYF.